The 3 T cell receptor beta chains given below trace back to one sample, sequenced in a study of blood T cell repertoires in COVID-19. TCRdb keeps only in-frame clones here, not all; method: immunoSEQ multiplex PCR. The repertoire holds about 210,000 clones, with around four fifths as singletons. Sequenced material: peripheral blood. The receptor source for this set is a woman aged 50 to 60 with active or convalescent COVID-19.

V is TRBV6-5 and J is TRBJ1-6; D gene unclear. Germline-derived CDR1 and CDR2 are MNHEY and SVGAGI. CDR3 length: 15 amino acids. Deletions cut 0 bases from V and 4 bases from J, with 7 bases between. CDR3 DNA: TGTGCCAGCAGTTACTCGATGGAGTATAATTCACCCCTCCACTTT. This codes for CASSYSMEYNSPLHF.

V gene TRBV25-1 combines with J gene TRBJ1-2, with TRBD1 matching 10 bases. V dropped 6 bases and J dropped 8; count of bases not matched to a gene: 6. CDR1 is MGHDK, CDR2 SYGVNS, per germline. The CDR3 length is 13 residues. CDR3 sequence (DNA): TGTGCCAGCAGCCCCGGGACAGGGGAGGGCTACACCTTC. Its protein is CASSPGTGEGYTF.

CDR3 coding DNA: TGTGCCACCGGCCGGGAGAACACAGATACGCAGTATTTT. The encoded protein is CATGRENTDTQYF. V usage is TRBV12-3 or TRBV12-4 and J usage is TRBJ2-3, with D possibly being TRBD2 (6 bases). CDR3 size: 13 residues. Trimming pared 10 bases from V and 2 bases from J, leaving 13 bases between.